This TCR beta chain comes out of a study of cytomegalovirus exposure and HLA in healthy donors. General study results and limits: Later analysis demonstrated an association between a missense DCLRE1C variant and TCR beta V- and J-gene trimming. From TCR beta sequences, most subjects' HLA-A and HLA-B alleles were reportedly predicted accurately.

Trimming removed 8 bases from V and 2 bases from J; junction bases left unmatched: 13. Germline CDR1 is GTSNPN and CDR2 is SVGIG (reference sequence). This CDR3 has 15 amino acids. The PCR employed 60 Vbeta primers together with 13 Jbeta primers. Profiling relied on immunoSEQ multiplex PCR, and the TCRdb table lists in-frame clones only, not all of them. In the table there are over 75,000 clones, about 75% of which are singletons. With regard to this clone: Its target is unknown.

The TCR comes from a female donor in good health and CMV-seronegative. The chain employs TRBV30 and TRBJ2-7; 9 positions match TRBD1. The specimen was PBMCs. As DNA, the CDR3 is TGTGCCATCTCCCGGGACAGGGCCAGAACCTACGAGCAGTACTTC. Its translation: CAISRDRARTYEQYF.